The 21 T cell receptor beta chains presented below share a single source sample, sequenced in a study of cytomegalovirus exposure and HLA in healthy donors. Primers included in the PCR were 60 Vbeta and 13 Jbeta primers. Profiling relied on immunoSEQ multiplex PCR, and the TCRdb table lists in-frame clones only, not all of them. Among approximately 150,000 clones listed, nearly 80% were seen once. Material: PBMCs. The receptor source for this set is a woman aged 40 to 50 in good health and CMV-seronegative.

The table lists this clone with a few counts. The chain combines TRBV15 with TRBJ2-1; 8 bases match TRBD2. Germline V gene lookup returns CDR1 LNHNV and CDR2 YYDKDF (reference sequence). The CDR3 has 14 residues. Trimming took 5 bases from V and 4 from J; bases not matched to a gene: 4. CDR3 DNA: TGTGCCACCAGCGAGCGGGAGAGGTACAATGAGCAGTTCTTC. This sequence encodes CATSERERYNEQFF.

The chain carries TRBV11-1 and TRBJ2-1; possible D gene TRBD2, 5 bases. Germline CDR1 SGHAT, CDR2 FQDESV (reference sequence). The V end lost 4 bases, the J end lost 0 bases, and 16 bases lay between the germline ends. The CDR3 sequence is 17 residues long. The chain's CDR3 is CASSSNPFGSSYNEQFF. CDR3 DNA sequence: TGTGCCAGCAGCTCTAACCCCTTTGGGAGCTCCTACAATGAGCAGTTCTTC.

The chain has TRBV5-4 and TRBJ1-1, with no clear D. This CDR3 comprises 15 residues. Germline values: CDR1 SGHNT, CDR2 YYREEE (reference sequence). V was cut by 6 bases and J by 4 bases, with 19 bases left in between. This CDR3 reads CASKPDGGGRTEAFF. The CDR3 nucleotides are TGTGCCAGCAAACCCGACGGAGGAGGACGCACTGAAGCTTTCTTT. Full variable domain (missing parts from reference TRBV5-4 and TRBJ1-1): ETGVTQSPTHLIKTRGQQVTLRCSSQSGHNTVSWYQQALGQGPQFIFQYYREEENGRGNFPPRFSGLQFPNYSSELNVNALELDDSALYLCASKPDGGGRTEAFFGQGTRLTVV.

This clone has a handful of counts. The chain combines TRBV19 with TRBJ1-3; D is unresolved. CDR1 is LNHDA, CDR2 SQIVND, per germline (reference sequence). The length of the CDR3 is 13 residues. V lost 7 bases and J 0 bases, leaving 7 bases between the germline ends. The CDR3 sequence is CASIPNSGNTIYF. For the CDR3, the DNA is TGTGCCAGTATCCCCAACTCTGGAAACACCATATATTTT.

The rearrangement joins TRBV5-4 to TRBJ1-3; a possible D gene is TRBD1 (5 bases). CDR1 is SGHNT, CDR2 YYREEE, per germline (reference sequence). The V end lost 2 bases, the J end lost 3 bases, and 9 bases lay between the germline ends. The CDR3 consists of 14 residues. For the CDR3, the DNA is TGTGCCAGCAGCTTAGGGGCACGTGGAAACACCATATATTTT. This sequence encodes CASSLGARGNTIYF.

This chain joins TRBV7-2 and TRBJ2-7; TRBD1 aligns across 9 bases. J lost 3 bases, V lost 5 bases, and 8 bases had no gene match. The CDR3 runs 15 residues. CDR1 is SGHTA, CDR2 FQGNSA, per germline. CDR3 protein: CASSTLQGAIYEQYF. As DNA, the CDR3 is TGTGCCAGCAGCACGCTACAGGGGGCAATCTACGAGCAGTACTTC.

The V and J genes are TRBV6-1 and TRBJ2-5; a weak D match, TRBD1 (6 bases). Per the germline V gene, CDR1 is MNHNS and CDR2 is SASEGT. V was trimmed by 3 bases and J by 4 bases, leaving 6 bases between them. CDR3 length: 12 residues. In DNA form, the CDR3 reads TGTGCCAGCAGTGACAGGGGAGAGACCCAGTACTTC. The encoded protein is CASSDRGETQYF.

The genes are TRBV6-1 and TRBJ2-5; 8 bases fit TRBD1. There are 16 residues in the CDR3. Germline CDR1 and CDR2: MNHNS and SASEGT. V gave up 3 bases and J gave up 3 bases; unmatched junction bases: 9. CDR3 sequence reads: CASSDTTGDVEETQYF. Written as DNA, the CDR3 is TGTGCCAGCAGTGATACGACAGGGGATGTGGAAGAGACCCAGTACTTC.

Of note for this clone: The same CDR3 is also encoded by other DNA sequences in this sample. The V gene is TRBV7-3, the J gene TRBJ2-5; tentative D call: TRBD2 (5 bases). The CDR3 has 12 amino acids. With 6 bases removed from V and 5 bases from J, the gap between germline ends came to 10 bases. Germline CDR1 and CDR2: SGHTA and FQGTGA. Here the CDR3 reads CASSLSGETQYF. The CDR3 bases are TGTGCCAGCAGTCTATCGGGGGAGACCCAGTACTTC.

CDR3 nucleotides: TGTGCCAGCAGCTCCGGGACAGTAGGGACCCAGTACTTC. This gives the protein CASSSGTVGTQYF. The J gene is TRBJ2-5, the V gene TRBV7-9; 7 nucleotides line up with TRBD1. This CDR3 contains 13 residues. The junction had 6 bases not matched to a gene; V was cut back by 4 bases and J by 7 bases. Germline V CDR1 and CDR2: SEHNR, FQNEAQ (reference sequence).

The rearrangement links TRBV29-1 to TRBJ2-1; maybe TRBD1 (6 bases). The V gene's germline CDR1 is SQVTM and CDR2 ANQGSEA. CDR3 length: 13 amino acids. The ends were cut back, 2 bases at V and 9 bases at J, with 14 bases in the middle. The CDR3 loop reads CSVEYQGWGEQFF. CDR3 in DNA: TGCAGCGTTGAATATCAGGGGTGGGGTGAGCAGTTCTTC.

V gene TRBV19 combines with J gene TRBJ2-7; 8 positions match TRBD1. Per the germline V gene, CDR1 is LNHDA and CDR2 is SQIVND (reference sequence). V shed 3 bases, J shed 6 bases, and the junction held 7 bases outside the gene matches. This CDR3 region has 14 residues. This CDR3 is CASSIYQGALEQYF. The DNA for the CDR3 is TGTGCCAGTAGTATTTATCAGGGGGCTCTCGAGCAGTACTTC.

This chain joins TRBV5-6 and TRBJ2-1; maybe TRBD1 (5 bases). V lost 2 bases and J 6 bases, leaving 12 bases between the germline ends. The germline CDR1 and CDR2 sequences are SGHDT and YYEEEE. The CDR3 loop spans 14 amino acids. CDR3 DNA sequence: TGTGCCAGCAGCTTAGGGCAGGGTTTCAATGAGCAGTTCTTC. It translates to CASSLGQGFNEQFF.

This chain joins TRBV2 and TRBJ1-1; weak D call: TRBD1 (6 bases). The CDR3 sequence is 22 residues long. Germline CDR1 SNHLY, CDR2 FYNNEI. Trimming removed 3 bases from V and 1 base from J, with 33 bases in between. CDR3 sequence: CASSDRAKLAERETGPNTEAFF. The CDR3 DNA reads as TGTGCCAGCAGTGACCGCGCAAAATTGGCCGAGCGCGAGACAGGACCGAACACTGAAGCTTTCTTT.

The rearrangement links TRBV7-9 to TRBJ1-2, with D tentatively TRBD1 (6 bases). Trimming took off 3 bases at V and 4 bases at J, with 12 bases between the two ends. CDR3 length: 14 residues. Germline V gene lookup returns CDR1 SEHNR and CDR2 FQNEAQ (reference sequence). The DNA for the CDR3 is TGTGCCAGCAGCTTTCCTGACAGGATCTATGGCTACACCTTC. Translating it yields CASSFPDRIYGYTF.

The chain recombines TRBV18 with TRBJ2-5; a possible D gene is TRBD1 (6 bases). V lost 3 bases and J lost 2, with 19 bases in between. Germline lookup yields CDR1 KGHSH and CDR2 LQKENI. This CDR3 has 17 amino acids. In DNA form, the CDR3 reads TGTGCCAGCTCACCTGAAAGGAAACGACAGGTACAAGAGACCCAGTACTTC. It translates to CASSPERKRQVQETQYF.

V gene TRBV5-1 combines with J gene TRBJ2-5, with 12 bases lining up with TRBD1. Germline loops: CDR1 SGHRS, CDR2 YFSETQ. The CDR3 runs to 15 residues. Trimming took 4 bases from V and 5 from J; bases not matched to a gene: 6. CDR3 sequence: CASSPGTGGIETQYF. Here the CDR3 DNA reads TGCGCCAGCAGCCCCGGGACAGGGGGCATTGAGACCCAGTACTTC. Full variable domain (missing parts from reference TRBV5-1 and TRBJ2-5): KAGVTQTPRYLIKTRGQQVTLSCSPISGHRSVSWYQQTPGQGLQFLFEYFSETQRNKGNFPGRFSGRQFSNSRSEMNVSTLELGDSALYLCASSPGTGGIETQYFGPGTRLLVL.

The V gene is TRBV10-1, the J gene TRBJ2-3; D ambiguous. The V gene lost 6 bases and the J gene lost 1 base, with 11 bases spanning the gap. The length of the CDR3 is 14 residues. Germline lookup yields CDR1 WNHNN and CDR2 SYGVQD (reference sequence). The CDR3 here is CASSEARRTDTQYF. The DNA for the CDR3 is TGCGCCAGCAGCGAGGCCAGGCGCACAGATACGCAGTATTTT.

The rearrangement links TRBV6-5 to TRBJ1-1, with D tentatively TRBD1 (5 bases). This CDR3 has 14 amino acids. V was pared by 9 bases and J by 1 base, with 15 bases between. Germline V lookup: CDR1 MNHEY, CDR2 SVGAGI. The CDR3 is CASKQGSWNTEAFF. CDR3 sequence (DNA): TGTGCCAGTAAGCAGGGTTCATGGAACACTGAAGCTTTCTTT.

Here the CDR3 DNA reads TGTGCCAGCAGCTTGGCCGGGACAGGTTACGAGCAGTACTTC. Translation: CASSLAGTGYEQYF. The chain couples TRBV5-4 to TRBJ2-7; 8 bases agree with TRBD1. Germline-derived CDR1 and CDR2 are SGHNT and YYREEE (reference sequence). With V trimmed by 0 bases and J by 4 bases, 3 bases remained unmatched. This CDR3 comprises 14 residues.

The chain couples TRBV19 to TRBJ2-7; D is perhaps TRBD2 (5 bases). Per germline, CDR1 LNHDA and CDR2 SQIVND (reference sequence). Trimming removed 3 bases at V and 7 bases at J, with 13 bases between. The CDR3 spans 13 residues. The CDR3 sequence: CASSISYRGEQYF. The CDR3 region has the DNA TGTGCCAGTAGTATTTCCTACCGCGGGGAGCAGTACTTC. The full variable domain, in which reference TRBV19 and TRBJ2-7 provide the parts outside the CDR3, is DGGITQSPKYLFRKEGQNVTLSCEQNLNHDAMYWYRQDPGQGLRLIYYSQIVNDFQKGDIAEGYSVSREKKESFPLTVTSAQKNPTAFYLCASSISYRGEQYFGPGTRLTVT.